The next 16 T cell receptor beta chains were all read from a single sample in a study of T cells in women clearing cervical HPV infection. This table comes from immunoSEQ multiplex PCR, and its TCRdb copy is limited to in-frame clones, with some not included. This listing includes 45,000 to 50,000 clones. The material sequenced was blood buffy coat. All receptors come from a woman between 18 and 70 years old with a cervical HPV16 infection that either progressed to CIN3+ or cleared (not recorded which).

CDR3 bases read: TGTGCCAGCTCATCCGGGACAGGGTCCTACGAG. Amino acid sequence: CASSSGTGSYE. The whole CDR3 sequence reads CASSSGTGSYEQYF. This rearrangement joins TRBV18 to TRBJ2-7, with 9 bases identical to TRBD1. The missing CDR3 end, 3 residues past where the read stops, is filled in from the germline J gene. The CDR3 sequence is 14 residues long. Germline loops: CDR1 KGHSH, CDR2 LQKENI. V lost 5 bases and J lost 1; bases outside the gene matches: 3.

The CDR3 bases that were read are TGTGCCAGCGTTAGTGTTGGACAGGGGAACTATGGC. Residues: CASVSVGQGNYG. The complete CDR3 protein is CASVSVGQGNYGYTF. This chain joins TRBV2 and TRBJ1-2; TRBD1 matches 9 bases. The CDR3 goes on 3 residues after the read ends, and that part is filled in from the germline J gene. The V gene end was trimmed by 8 bases and the J gene end by 2 bases; junction bases not matched to a gene: 9. The CDR3 consists of 15 residues. Germline V CDR1 and CDR2: SNHLY, FYNNEI.

A remark on this clone: The read ends 3 residues before the CDR3 terminus; that terminus is restored from the germline J gene. The chain employs TRBV7-9 and TRBJ2-2; 8 bases agree with TRBD2. The CDR3 is 14 amino acids. CDR1 and CDR2 (germline): SEHNR, FQNEAQ (reference sequence). Trimming at V came to 2 bases and at J to 4 bases, leaving 0 bases not matched to a gene. The part of the CDR3 DNA that was read is TGTGCCAGCAGCTTACGGGGGGGCACCGGGGAG. Translating gives CASSLRGGTGE. The full CDR3 reads CASSLRGGTGELFF.

As to this clone: With the read ending 3 residues before the CDR3 end, the germline J gene is used to fill in that end. The chain combines TRBV19 with TRBJ1-3; D not resolved. V lost 7 bases, J lost 0 bases, and 13 bases lay in between. The CDR3 is made up of 15 amino acids. CDR1 and CDR2 from the germline V gene are LNHDA and SQIVND (reference sequence). CDR3 DNA (partial): TGTGCCAGTACGAAGCCGCATTTCTCTGGAAACACC. Protein sequence: CASTKPHFSGNT. The whole CDR3 protein is CASTKPHFSGNTIYF.

Remarks on this clone: The read ends 3 residues before the CDR3 terminus; that terminus is restored from the germline J gene. The chain combines TRBV18 with TRBJ2-7; D perhaps matches TRBD1 (5 bases). CDR3 length: 15 residues. V was cut by 5 bases and J by 0 bases, with 14 bases left in between. Germline lookup yields CDR1 KGHSH and CDR2 LQKENI. CDR3 DNA, as far as it was read: TGTGCCAGCTCATCCCTATCTGACAGCTCCTACGAG. Residues: CASSSLSDSSYE. The full CDR3 reads CASSSLSDSSYEQYF.

A remark on this clone: Sequencing ends 3 residues short of the CDR3 end; the germline J gene provides the rest. The chain joins TRBV18 to TRBJ2-2; TRBD1 agrees at 7 bases. CDR3 length: 17 amino acids. Looked up from germline, CDR1 is KGHSH and CDR2 is LQKENI. The CDR3 loop is CASSPDRATLLGEKLFF. Partial CDR3 DNA: TGTGCCAGCTCACCTGACAGGGCAACTCTCTTAGGGGAAAAG.

Partial CDR3 DNA: TGTGCCTGGGGGACAGGGAACTCCTACGAG. As protein: CAWGTGNSYE. Given in full, the CDR3 is CAWGTGNSYEQYF. This chain connects TRBV30 to TRBJ2-7, with 9 positions matching TRBD1. The read ends 3 residues shy of where the CDR3 ends; the end is completed using the germline J gene. With 5 bases clipped from V and 0 bases from J, the junction kept 2 bases outside the gene matches. Germline lookup yields CDR1 GTSNPN and CDR2 SVGIG (reference sequence). The CDR3 contains 13 residues.

Turning to this clone: The read terminates 3 residues before the CDR3 end, so the remaining end is supplied by the germline J gene. The rearrangement uses TRBV6-2 or TRBV6-3 and TRBJ2-1, with D perhaps TRBD1 or TRBD2 (5 bases each). CDR1 and CDR2 (germline): MNHEY, SVGEGT. Trimming removed 5 bases at V and 2 bases at J, with 10 bases between. The CDR3 runs to 14 residues. Partial CDR3 DNA: TGTGCCAGCAGTAGAGAGGGGCCCTACAATGAG. Residues: CASSREGPYNE. The whole CDR3 region reads CASSREGPYNEQFF.

With respect to this clone: The read ends 3 residues before the CDR3 terminus; that terminus is restored from the germline J gene. V and J are TRBV5-6 and TRBJ2-1; 10 bases line up with TRBD2. The V gene's germline CDR1 is SGHDT and CDR2 YYEEEE. The CDR3 totals 15 residues. Trimming cost V 2 bases and J 7 bases; bases outside gene matches: 6. The CDR3 loop is CASSLAGGPWNEQFF. CDR3 DNA (partial): TGTGCCAGCAGCTTAGCGGGAGGGCCATGGAATGAG.

Note on this clone: The read ends 3 residues shy of where the CDR3 ends; the end is completed using the germline J gene. This chain uses TRBV6-2 or TRBV6-3 with TRBJ2-7; no clear D gene. The CDR3 totals 12 residues. The ends were cut back, 6 bases at V and 4 bases at J, with 10 bases in the middle. Looked up from germline, CDR1 is MNHEY and CDR2 is SVGEGT. The CDR3 sequence: CASSHSNYEQYF. The sequenced CDR3 bases are TGTGCCAGCAGCCATTCCAATTACGAG.

Remarks on this clone: The read halts 3 residues ahead of the CDR3 end, with the missing end drawn from the germline J gene. V is TRBV19 and J is TRBJ2-7; D may correspond to TRBD1 or TRBD2 (5 bases each). The CDR3 consists of 15 residues. Per germline, CDR1 LNHDA and CDR2 SQIVND (reference sequence). The germline V and J ends were trimmed by 4 bases and 0 bases, with 13 bases remaining between them. The sequenced part of the CDR3 DNA is TGTGCCAGTAGTACAGGGAGCGCTTACTCCTACGAG. Translation: CASSTGSAYSYE. The entire CDR3 is CASSTGSAYSYEQYF.

A remark on this clone: Coverage ceases 3 residues before the CDR3 finishes, and the germline J gene fills in the end. The gene calls are TRBV2 and TRBJ1-6; weak D call: TRBD1 (5 bases). The CDR3 has 17 residues. Trimming pared 3 bases from V and 6 bases from J, leaving 18 bases between. Germline-derived CDR1 and CDR2 are SNHLY and FYNNEI. This chain's CDR3 is CASSEVKPGLANSPLHF. The covered CDR3 bases are TGTGCCAGCAGTGAGGTGAAGCCGGGACTGGCTAATTCACCC.

CDR3 residues: CASSYSIGDTGELFF. CDR3 bases read: TGTGCCAGCAGTTACTCGATAGGGGACACCGGGGAG. V gene TRBV6-2 or TRBV6-3 combines with J gene TRBJ2-2; D perhaps matches TRBD1 (5 bases). The read ends 3 residues before the CDR3 terminus; that terminus is restored from the germline J gene. CDR3 length: 15 residues. Looked up from germline, CDR1 is MNHEY and CDR2 is SVGEGT. Between the trimmed V and J ends, which lost 0 bases and 3 bases, there was a span of 8 bases.

Details on this clone: The CDR3 end falls 3 residues outside the read, so it is completed with the germline J gene. This chain uses TRBV30 with TRBJ1-1; the D is unclear. Trimming stripped 3 bases from V and 2 bases from J, with 7 bases between. This CDR3 contains 12 residues. From germline, CDR1 is GTSNPN and CDR2 SVGIG (reference sequence). The CDR3 reads CAWRAGNTEAFF. Incomplete CDR3 DNA: TGTGCCTGGAGGGCAGGAAACACTGAA. The full variable domain, completed using reference TRBV30 and TRBJ1-1, is SQTIHQWPATLVQPVGSPLSLECTVEGTSNPNLYWYRQAAGRGLQLLFYSVGIGQISSEVPQNLSASRPQDRQFILSSKKLLLSDSGFYLCAWRAGNTEAFFGQGTRLTVV.

Points on this clone: The CDR3 end is not reached by the read, which stops 3 residues before it; the germline J gene fills it in. The rearrangement links TRBV7-2 to TRBJ2-4; 7 positions match TRBD1. There are 14 residues in the CDR3. Germline lookup yields CDR1 SGHTA and CDR2 FQGNSA. The covered CDR3 bases are TGTGCCAGCAGCTTTCCGGGACAGTACTATGGT. Translating it yields CASSFPGQYYG. The whole CDR3 protein reads CASSFPGQYYGQYF.

With regard to this clone: The CDR3 extends 3 residues past the end of the read, so its final part is completed from the germline J gene. The chain employs TRBV6-1 and TRBJ2-3; 11 bases are shared with TRBD1. CDR3 size: 18 residues. Unmatched junction bases numbered 12, after V lost 1 base and J lost 6 bases. Germline assignment: CDR1 MNHNS and CDR2 SASEGT. CDR3 sequence reads: CASSEEGTGGMFWDTQYF. CDR3 bases read: TGTGCCAGCAGTGAAGAAGGGACAGGGGGAATGTTTTGGGATACG.